What follows are 21 T cell receptor beta chains derived from one specimen sequenced in a study of radiotherapy plus CTLA-4 blockade in lung cancer. Here immunoSEQ multiplex PCR was the method, and the copy in TCRdb shows in-frame clones only, minus some. The sample has 90,000 to 150,000 clones; about four fifths are singletons. The sample in question was peripheral blood, obtained from a patient treated with radiotherapy plus ipilimumab. These receptors all come from a human donor with non-small cell lung cancer who had a partial response to radiotherapy plus ipilimumab.

The chain uses TRBV7-9 and TRBJ2-3; 7 bases agree with TRBD2. With 4 bases clipped from V and 0 bases from J, the junction kept 4 bases outside the gene matches. Germline V gene lookup returns CDR1 SEHNR and CDR2 FQNEAQ (reference sequence). The CDR3 length is 15 residues. The CDR3 loop is CASSSRGSSTDTQYF. In nucleotides, the CDR3 is TGTGCCAGCAGCTCACGCGGGAGTAGCACAGATACGCAGTATTTT. Filled out from reference TRBV7-9 and TRBJ2-3, the complete variable domain reads DTGVSQNPRHKITKRGQNVTFRCDPISEHNRLYWYRQTLGQGPEFLTYFQNEAQLEKSRLLSDRFSAERPKGSFSTLEIQRTEQGDSAMYLCASSSRGSSTDTQYFGPGTRLTVL.

This chain links TRBV10-3 with TRBJ2-1; tentatively, D is TRBD1 (7 bases). This CDR3 is 16 amino acids long. In germline, CDR1 is ENHRY, CDR2 SYGVKD. V lost 4 bases, J lost 4 bases, and 17 bases lay in between. In DNA form, the CDR3 reads TGTGCCATCAGTGGGAACAGGGGAGGAATTTACAATGAGCAGTTCTTC. It encodes CAISGNRGGIYNEQFF.

The chain employs TRBV25-1 and TRBJ1-5; weak D call: TRBD1 (6 bases). This CDR3 has 16 residues. V lost 2 bases and J 6 bases, leaving 17 bases between the germline ends. Germline values: CDR1 MGHDK, CDR2 SYGVNS. The CDR3 DNA sequence: TGTGCCAGCAGTGAAACCTCAAACAGGGTAAGTCAGCCCCAGCATTTT. It specifies CASSETSNRVSQPQHF.

V is TRBV27 and J is TRBJ2-7, with D tentatively TRBD1 (5 bases). The CDR3 totals 13 residues. Trimming removed 4 bases from V and 3 bases from J, with 10 bases in between. Per the germline V gene, CDR1 is MNHEY and CDR2 is SMNVEV (reference sequence). CDR3 bases: TGTGCCAGCAGTTATCGACAGTACTACGAGCAGTACTTC. Translating gives CASSYRQYYEQYF.

The chain carries TRBV6-1 and TRBJ2-5, with 10 positions matching TRBD2. The J call is in doubt because the DNA end fits TRBJ2-7 better. Germline V gene lookup returns CDR1 MNHNS and CDR2 SASEGT. There are 14 residues in the CDR3. The CDR3 DNA is TGTGCCAGCAGTCCTAGCGGGAGCCCCTACGAGCAGTACTTC. Protein sequence: CASSPSGSPYEQYF.

In this sample, this clone turned up a few times. The J gene is TRBJ2-6, the V gene TRBV13, with no clear D. Deletions cut 6 bases from V and 0 bases from J, with 9 bases between. The CDR3 loop spans 15 amino acids. From germline, CDR1 is PRHDT and CDR2 FYEKMQ (reference sequence). The DNA for the CDR3 is TGTGCCAGCAGATCCTTAGCCTCTGGGGCCAACGTCCTGACTTTC. This translates into CASRSLASGANVLTF.

The V gene is TRBV15, the J gene TRBJ2-1, with TRBD1 as a possible D gene (6 bases). Germline V gene sequence: CDR1 LNHNV, CDR2 YYDKDF (reference sequence). V shed 0 bases and J shed 7 bases, with 13 bases lying between them. The CDR3 is made up of 15 amino acids. The CDR3 DNA reads TGTGCCACCAGCAGAGATTGGGGGCTGGGTAATGAGCAGTTCTTC. It is translated as CATSRDWGLGNEQFF. Drawing the rest from reference TRBV15 and TRBJ2-1, the complete variable domain is DAMVIQNPRYQVTQFGKPVTLSCSQTLNHNVMYWYQQKSSQAPKLLFHYYDKDFNNEADTPDNFQSRRPNTSFCFLDIRSPGLGDTAMYLCATSRDWGLGNEQFFGPGTRLTVL.

The chain uses TRBV10-1 and TRBJ2-2; TRBD2 is a possible D gene (5 bases). This CDR3 has 16 amino acids. CDR1 is WNHNN, CDR2 SYGVQD, per germline (reference sequence). Between the trimmed V and J ends, which lost 0 bases and 4 bases, there was a span of 12 bases. This chain's CDR3 is CASSESMKGATGELFF. Written as DNA, the CDR3 is TGCGCCAGCAGTGAGTCAATGAAGGGAGCCACCGGGGAGCTGTTTTTT.

The rearrangement uses TRBV7-2 and TRBJ2-7, with D possibly being TRBD2 (5 bases). With 3 bases removed from V and 2 bases from J, the gap between germline ends came to 11 bases. The CDR3 is 14 residues long. Germline-derived CDR1 and CDR2 are SGHTA and FQGNSA. The CDR3: CASSFQRRPYEQYV. The CDR3 DNA reads TGTGCCAGCAGCTTCCAGCGGAGGCCCTACGAGCAGTACGTC.

The chain employs TRBV19 and TRBJ1-3; possibly TRBD1 for D (5 bases). Germline assignment: CDR1 LNHDA and CDR2 SQIVND (reference sequence). The CDR3 sequence is 15 residues long. Trimming shortened V by 6 bases and J by 1 base, and 13 bases separated the two germline ends. CDR3 sequence (DNA): TGTGCCAGTAGAGGGGCAGGGTATTCTGGAAACACCATATATTTT. It codes for CASRGAGYSGNTIYF.

The rearrangement links TRBV5-1 to TRBJ1-1, with 7 bases aligning to TRBD1. Trimming removed 3 bases from V and 2 bases from J; junction bases left unmatched: 7. CDR3 length equals 15 residues. The germline gives CDR1 SGHRS, CDR2 YFSETQ. CDR3 nucleotide sequence: TGCGCCAGCAGCTCCCAACAGGGGATTAACACTGAAGCTTTCTTT. Translation gives CASSSQQGINTEAFF.

The chain carries TRBV5-6 and TRBJ2-1; maybe TRBD2 (6 bases). CDR1 SGHDT and CDR2 YYEEEE come from the germline V gene. V lost 4 bases, J lost 8 bases, and 13 bases lay in between. The CDR3 length is 13 residues. CDR3 region: CASSAGPGYEQFF. The CDR3 nucleotides are TGTGCCAGCAGCGCGGGGCCGGGCTATGAGCAGTTCTTC. Based on the CDR3 plus reference TRBV5-6 and TRBJ2-1, the full variable domain is DAGVTQSPTHLIKTRGQQVTLRCSPKSGHDTVSWYQQALGQGPQFIFQYYEEEERQRGNFPDRFSGHQFPNYSSELNVNALLLGDSALYLCASSAGPGYEQFFGPGTRLTVL.

This clone was seen more than once but under ten times. The chain couples TRBV10-3 to TRBJ2-2; TRBD2 matches 7 bases. Germline V gene data show CDR1 as ENHRY and CDR2 as SYGVKD. Losses at the gene ends were 0 bases for V and 6 bases for J; bases not matched to a gene: 4. The CDR3 has 15 amino acids. The CDR3 region is CAISESIRGAGELFF. The CDR3 nucleotides are TGTGCCATCAGTGAGTCGATACGGGGGGCCGGGGAGCTGTTTTTT.

The chain has TRBV29-1 and TRBJ1-2; possible D gene TRBD1, 5 bases. The CDR3 totals 13 residues. In germline, CDR1 is SQVTM, CDR2 ANQGSEA. V shed 5 bases and J shed 0 bases, with 10 bases lying between them. CDR3 sequence (DNA): TGCAGCGTTTTGGACACCACTAACTATGGCTACACCTTC. Protein product: CSVLDTTNYGYTF.

This chain connects TRBV7-9 to TRBJ1-1; D call uncertain. From germline, CDR1 is SEHNR and CDR2 FQNEAQ (reference sequence). This CDR3 has 14 amino acids. The germline V and J ends were trimmed by 0 bases and 2 bases, with 7 bases remaining between them. CDR3 loop: CASSLAGENTEAFF. The CDR3 coding sequence is TGTGCCAGCAGCTTAGCCGGGGAAAACACTGAAGCTTTCTTT.

The chain's CDR3 is CASSQVFGGEQPQHF. CDR3 sequence (DNA): TGCGCCAGCAGCCAAGTTTTCGGGGGGGAGCAGCCCCAGCATTTT. The J gene is TRBJ1-5, the V gene TRBV4-3; tentative D call: TRBD1 (5 bases). The CDR3 spans 15 residues. Per the germline V gene, CDR1 is LGHNA and CDR2 is YSLEER. Between the trimmed V and J ends, which lost 1 base and 7 bases, there was a span of 14 bases.

The V gene is TRBV10-2, the J gene TRBJ1-2; 7 bases match TRBD1. V trimming: 6 bases; J trimming: 2 bases; junction bases outside the gene matches: 3. The CDR3 is 13 amino acids. CDR1 and CDR2 from the germline V gene are WSHSY and SAAADI. CDR3 nucleotide sequence: TGCGCCAGCAGATCGACAGGGAACTATGGCTACACCTTC. This translates into CASRSTGNYGYTF.

The J gene is TRBJ2-1, the V gene TRBV7-9; the match to TRBD2 covers 12 bases. V was pared by 3 bases and J by 6 bases, with 0 bases of the junction left unmatched. The CDR3 extends over 14 amino acids. Germline V CDR1 and CDR2: SEHNR, FQNEAQ (reference sequence). The CDR3 DNA reads as TGTGCCAGCAGCTTGACTAGCGGGAGCAATGAGCAGTTCTTC. Its translation is CASSLTSGSNEQFF.

The chain carries TRBV4-1 and TRBJ2-3; 8 positions agree with TRBD2. The CDR3 consists of 21 residues. CDR1 is MGHRA and CDR2 is YSYEKL in the germline V gene. V was pared by 4 bases and J by 0 bases, with 21 bases of the junction left unmatched. The CDR3 coding sequence is TGCGCCAGCAGCCTCCGGAGAGGGGTTAGCGGGGACCTCCGAAGCACAGATACGCAGTATTTT. This translates into CASSLRRGVSGDLRSTDTQYF.

V gene TRBV13 combines with J gene TRBJ2-5; D gene uncertain. Germline assignment: CDR1 PRHDT and CDR2 FYEKMQ (reference sequence). This CDR3 comprises 13 residues. V was shortened by 5 bases and J by 5 bases, with 12 bases between the two germline ends. The CDR3 here is CASSLLLSETQYF. The CDR3 region has the DNA TGTGCCAGCAGCCTACTCCTGAGTGAGACCCAGTACTTC. Filled out from reference TRBV13 and TRBJ2-5, the complete variable domain reads AAGVIQSPRHLIKEKRETATLKCYPIPRHDTVYWYQQGPGQDPQFLISFYEKMQSDKGSIPDRFSAQQFSDYHSELNMSSLELGDSALYFCASSLLLSETQYFGPGTRLLVL.

The J gene is TRBJ2-1, the V gene TRBV30; 7 bases map to TRBD1. This CDR3 is 18 amino acids long. J was trimmed by 2 bases and V by 0 bases; bases with no gene match: 13. Per germline, CDR1 GTSNPN and CDR2 SVGIG (reference sequence). CDR3 bases: TGTGCCTGGAGTGTACCTTTTAAGAGGGGGCGAGCCTACAATGAGCAGTTCTTC. Amino acid sequence: CAWSVPFKRGRAYNEQFF.